A selection of T cell receptor beta chains follows, all from one sample in a study of blood T cell repertoires in COVID-19. Clones were read by immunoSEQ multiplex PCR, and TCRdb kept only the in-frame ones, dropping some. This sample has some 170,000 clones, with roughly 80% found just once. Sequenced: PBMCs or T cells enriched from blood (not recorded which). These receptors were obtained from a woman in her 50s who had recovered from COVID-19. CDR3s include the opening cysteine and the closing phenylalanine or tryptophan.

TRBV18	CASSPGPPGELFF
TRBV5-1	CASSLGLSSGRLTYEQYF
TRBV9	CASSVVSGEGYTF
TRBV5-6	CASSSGQNNQPQHF
TRBV19	CASTLAQGRGSNQPQHF
TRBV7-8	CASSLQMGQGLAEQYF
TRBV10-3	CAISESSGFNSPLHF
TRBV7-2	CASSLRSGDTDTQYF
TRBV28	CASSHPRDRNAGANVLTF
TRBV18	CASSLSGSGTDTQYF
TRBV19	CASRSAGTSGRIEQFF
TRBV5-1	CASRSTGTPNTEAFF
TRBV18	CASSPVAGLALQDGQYF
TRBV3-1/TRBV3-2	CASSQGGHADTQYF
TRBV3-1/TRBV3-2	CASSQGGRGANNQPQHF
TRBV21-1	CASNSGTYPYNEQFF
TRBV5-1	CASRSGTGNGYTF
TRBV10-3	CAISDGGTGLNTEAFF
TRBV20-1	CSARQYRLHF
TRBV30	CAWSQGAPNYGYTF
TRBV27	CASSSAYEQYF
TRBV3-1/TRBV3-2	CASSQGTPGTGELFF
TRBV28	CASTHPAWHEAFF
TRBV30	CAWSMGHLSYNEQFF
TRBV5-4	CASSPSWGLMVGTQYF
TRBV6-5	CASSYSGTGLEKLFF
TRBV5-4	CASSSGGVPGLAKNIQYF
TRBV18	CASSLGQGGENSPLHF
TRBV4-3	CASGRASYNEQFF
TRBV11-2	CASSLGVLPYNEQFF
TRBV11-2	CASSLQQGAGNYGYTF
TRBV3-1/TRBV3-2	CASSQAGAYNSPLHF
TRBV28	CASSLPGTVGEKLFF
TRBV19	CASSRLVNQPQHF
TRBV5-8	CASRRTSGRAAADTQYF
TRBV20-1	CSASPPDRASPLHF
TRBV27	CASSPSPRVANQPQHF
TRBV28	CASSFPTGVQHF
TRBV28	CASSPGLQETQYF
TRBV6-5	CAISPVAAPQGEQFF
TRBV6-7	CASSHGQSGTDTQYF
TRBV11-2	CASSLAGGGNTIYF
TRBV10-1	CASSESGGAGNTEAFF
TRBV19	CASSMSGNWDNEQFF
TRBV5-6	CASSSPRGRNEQFF
TRBV4-1	CASSQGGVGVNNEQFF
TRBV6-5	CASSYSGRGKGSPLHF
TRBV9	CASSVEGGGPGETQYF
TRBV28	CASSRTALPLHF
TRBV28	CASSLAQGAVDTQYF
TRBV5-4	CASSSPSAGGSYGYTF
TRBV6-5	CASSSGTGNQETQYF
TRBV28	CASSSRRYRSTDTQYF
TRBV28	CASSFGRGRWGYTF
TRBV11-2	CASSRTGTGWAGELFF
TRBV4-2	CASSQDGSPYNEQFF
TRBV10-3	CAISESNSRGRGQPQHF
TRBV30	CAWSVRGSRINEQFF
TRBV3-1/TRBV3-2	CASSSGQGGNTIYF